Listed here is a single T cell receptor (beta chain). Its matching antigen is unknown. This sample was taken from a study of Graves' ophthalmopathy and Graves' hyperthyroidism. With a duration under 3 months, ophthalmopathy in the donors showed moderate-to-severe activity, CAS ≥3 and NOSPECS ≥4. The source of the PBMCs was over 8.5 ml of fresh peripheral blood. V was cut by 4 bases and J by 7 bases, with 17 bases left in between. The germline gives CDR1 ENHRY, CDR2 SYGVKD. CDR3 length: 15 residues. Amplification from RNA transcripts yielded the TCR beta CDR3 regions. After a first-round RT-PCR with HTBI primers, a second-round multiplex PCR was run. TCRdb processed the multiplex PCR reads anew with MiXCR; each CDR3 protein has one entry. The table includes about 230,000 distinct CDR3 sequences, roughly 50% detected once. Study-wide findings and caveats: Blood samples also showed most expanded thyroid clonotypes exceeding 0.001 frequency. The model flagged ophthalmopathy progression at around 70% sensitivity and 72% to 85% specificity.

The sequence was obtained from an adult man with Graves' ophthalmopathy. The genes are TRBV10-3 and TRBJ1-5, with D possibly being TRBD1 (6 bases). Sample: peripheral blood. CDR3 region: CAISATGRGQQPQHF. CDR3 nucleotide sequence: TGTGCCATCAGTGCTACAGGGAGAGGGCAACAGCCCCAGCATTTT.